This T cell receptor (beta chain) stems from a study of blood T cell repertoires in COVID-19. In germline, CDR1 is DFQATT, CDR2 SNEGSKA (reference sequence). The junction had 8 bases not matched to a gene; V was cut back by 5 bases and J by 15 bases. The CDR3 runs to 11 residues. TCRdb's copy holds only in-frame clones and misses some; the assay was immunoSEQ multiplex PCR. The sample shows over 250,000 clones, roughly nine tenths of them seen only once. The chain uses TRBV20-1 and TRBJ2-1, with 9 bases identical to TRBD1. This receptor was taken from a man aged 55 to 69 who had recovered from COVID-19. The sequencing sample was made of peripheral blood. CDR3 sequence: CSAGRQGVWFF. The CDR3 region has the DNA TGCAGTGCTGGTCGACAGGGGGTATGGTTCTTC.